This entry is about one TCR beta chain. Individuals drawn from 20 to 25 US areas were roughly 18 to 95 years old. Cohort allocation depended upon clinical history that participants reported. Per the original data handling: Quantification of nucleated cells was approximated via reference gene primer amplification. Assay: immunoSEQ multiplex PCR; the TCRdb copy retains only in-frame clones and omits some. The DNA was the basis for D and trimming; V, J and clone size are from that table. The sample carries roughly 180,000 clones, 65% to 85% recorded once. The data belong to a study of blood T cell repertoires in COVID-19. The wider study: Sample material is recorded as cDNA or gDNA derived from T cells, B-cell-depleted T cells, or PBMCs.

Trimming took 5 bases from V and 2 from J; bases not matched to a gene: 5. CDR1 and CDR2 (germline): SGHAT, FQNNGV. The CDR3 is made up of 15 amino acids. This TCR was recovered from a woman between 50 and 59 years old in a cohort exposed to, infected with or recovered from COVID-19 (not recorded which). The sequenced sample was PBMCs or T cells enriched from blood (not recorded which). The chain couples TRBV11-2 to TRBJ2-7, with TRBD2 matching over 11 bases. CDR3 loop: CASSPRLAGTYEQYF. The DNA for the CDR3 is TGTGCCAGCAGCCCCCGACTAGCGGGGACCTACGAGCAGTACTTC.